This T cell receptor beta chain stems from a study of blood T cells in healthy people across ages. Study-wide findings and caveats: Reliance upon unsorted PBMCs precluded definitive naive versus antigen-experienced comparison.

A note on this clonotype: Its specificity is not known.

Germline lookup yields CDR1 SGHTA and CDR2 FQGNSA. The CDR3 spans 16 residues. The authors ran a second PCR of roughly 6 to 12 cycles using a sample-barcoded 5' primer and a J-beta primer mix. Each TCR beta cDNA got a 12-nucleotide random molecular identifier. Each CDR3 protein gets one entry after TCRdb re-called the 5' RACE reads with MiXCR. The sample holds hundreds of thousands of distinct CDR3 sequences, around 43% seen once. The sequence was collected from a man aged 55 to 70 in good health. The chain links TRBV7-2 to TRBJ2-4; 9 bases align to TRBD1. The end of the DNA is better explained by TRBJ2-7, so the J call may be wrong. The sequencing sample was made of blood. This chain's CDR3 is CASSLGGQGKSYEQYF. The CDR3, as DNA: TGTGCCAGCAGCTTAGGGGGACAGGGCAAATCCTACGAGCAGTACTTC.